The 14 T cell receptor beta chains given below trace back to one sample, sequenced in a study of PD-1 blockade in mismatch repair-deficient tumors (dated by TCRdb to about 2017). The receptor library was made with the immunoSEQ multiplex PCR assay. TCRdb obtained this table from immuneACCESS and retained in-frame rearrangements with V and J assigned. These tables miss some clones; where compared with another copy, unresolved V genes account for less than half of the shortfall, and the remainder is unexplained. The sample data list approximately 79,000 clones, and 80% to 90% of these were observed just once. Roughly 5.5% of the sample belongs to the ten largest clones. This sample comprised peripheral blood, obtained 44 weeks after starting pembrolizumab. The receptors here all came from an adult with mismatch repair-deficient cancer.

This clone was recorded only once. The CDR3 protein is CASSLAGFPNQPQHF. For the CDR3, the DNA is TGTGCCAGCAGCTTGGCTGGGTTCCCAAATCAGCCCCAGCATTTT. This sequence joins TRBV5-5 and TRBJ1-5; D is undetermined. V lost 0 bases and J lost 4, with 11 bases in between. The germline CDR1 and CDR2 sequences are SGHKS and YYEKEE (reference sequence). This CDR3 spans 15 amino acids.

This sequence joins TRBV11-3 and TRBJ2-3, with a tentative D call TRBD2 (6 bases). Per germline, CDR1 SGHNT and CDR2 YENEEA. The CDR3 extends over 15 amino acids. Deletions cut 5 bases from V and 4 bases from J, with 16 bases between. The CDR3 nucleotides read TGTGCCAGCAGCCCGGGATTGGCTAGCGCAGATACGCAGTATTTT. Translating gives CASSPGLASADTQYF.

This clone has at least ten counts. This chain uses TRBV19 with TRBJ2-1; TRBD1 agrees at 10 bases. J lost 7 bases, V lost 7 bases, and 7 bases had no gene match. This CDR3 region has 14 residues. Germline V lookup: CDR1 LNHDA, CDR2 SQIVND (reference sequence). CDR3 in amino acids: CASNQPGQGNEQFF. The CDR3, as DNA: TGTGCCAGTAACCAGCCGGGACAGGGGAATGAGCAGTTCTTC.

The chain carries TRBV4-1 and TRBJ2-3, with 9 bases lining up with TRBD2. Germline V CDR1 and CDR2: MGHRA, YSYEKL. With V trimmed by 0 bases and J by 6 bases, 4 bases remained unmatched. The CDR3 has 15 amino acids. The CDR3 protein is CASSQDLAGVDTQYF. The CDR3 DNA reads as TGCGCCAGCAGCCAAGATTTAGCGGGAGTGGATACGCAGTATTTT.

This chain uses TRBV11-3 with TRBJ1-1; a weak D match, TRBD1 (6 bases). The CDR3 has 12 amino acids. Looked up from germline, CDR1 is SGHNT and CDR2 is YENEEA. V lost 7 bases and J lost 4, with 10 bases in between. The CDR3 DNA is TGTGCCAGCACGAGGGGGGGCACTGAAGCTTTCTTT. Protein sequence: CASTRGGTEAFF.

This clone was picked up one time. The gene calls are TRBV19 and TRBJ1-5, with a possible D match to TRBD1 (5 bases). This CDR3 has 15 amino acids. Germline CDR1 LNHDA, CDR2 SQIVND (reference sequence). V lost 6 bases and J lost 0, with 12 bases in between. CDR3 in amino acids: CASSPTENSNQPQHF. The CDR3 region has the DNA TGTGCCAGTAGCCCGACAGAGAATAGCAATCAGCCCCAGCATTTT. The whole variable domain, remainder taken from reference TRBV19 and TRBJ1-5, is DGGITQSPKYLFRKEGQNVTLSCEQNLNHDAMYWYRQDPGQGLRLIYYSQIVNDFQKGDIAEGYSVSREKKESFPLTVTSAQKNPTAFYLCASSPTENSNQPQHFGDGTRLSIL.

This clone was observed at least ten times. This chain joins TRBV30 and TRBJ1-2, with D unclear. The germline V gene has CDR1 GTSNPN and CDR2 SVGIG (reference sequence). Trimming stripped 1 base from V and 4 bases from J, with 13 bases between. This CDR3 has 14 residues. The CDR3 region is CAWSEGLVSYGYTF. CDR3 nucleotides: TGTGCCTGGAGTGAGGGTTTGGTTAGCTATGGCTACACCTTC.

The chain combines TRBV2 with TRBJ2-1; 10 bases are a match to TRBD2. The trim removed 6 bases at V and 1 base at J, leaving 6 bases unmatched. Germline CDR1 reads SNHLY; CDR2 reads FYNNEI. The CDR3 is 16 residues long. CDR3 in DNA: TGTGCCAGCAGGTTGGCGGGACTAGCGTCCTACAATGAGCAGTTCTTC. Protein product: CASRLAGLASYNEQFF.

The chain links TRBV7-2 to TRBJ2-4; 10 bases agree with TRBD2. The V and J ends lost 5 bases and 0 bases, in that order; junction bases with no gene match: 7. From germline, CDR1 is SGHTA and CDR2 FQGNSA. CDR3 length: 17 amino acids. The CDR3 DNA is TGTGCCAGCAGCCGAACTAGCGGGACTTTAGCCAAAAACATTCAGTACTTC. Translated, it gives CASSRTSGTLAKNIQYF.

This clone turned up a few times. The V gene is TRBV29-1, the J gene TRBJ1-2, with 9 bases fitting TRBD1. This CDR3 region has 11 residues. CDR1 is SQVTM and CDR2 is ANQGSEA in the germline V gene. J was trimmed by 6 bases and V by 6 bases; bases with no gene match: 2. The CDR3 nucleotides are TGCAGCGTCCGGACAGGGGATGGCTACACCTTC. As protein: CSVRTGDGYTF.

Here the CDR3 reads CASSSSGGRDTQYF. Here the CDR3 DNA reads TGTGCCAGTAGTTCTAGCGGAGGTAGGGATACGCAGTATTTT. This chain joins TRBV19 and TRBJ2-3; 7 nucleotides align to TRBD2. J gave up 6 bases and V 5 bases, and 8 bases lay outside the gene matches. Germline values: CDR1 LNHDA, CDR2 SQIVND (reference sequence). The CDR3 spans 14 residues.

The chain joins TRBV2 to TRBJ1-1, with a possible D match to TRBD1 (5 bases). This CDR3 contains 14 residues. Between the trimmed V and J ends, which lost 6 bases and 5 bases, there was a span of 16 bases. Germline CDR1 SNHLY, CDR2 FYNNEI. The CDR3, as DNA: TGTGCCAGCAGAACCCCAACAGGAGGAACTGAAGCTTTCTTT. Protein product: CASRTPTGGTEAFF.

This clone has just a few counts. The chain couples TRBV6-5 to TRBJ2-7; possibly TRBD1 for D (6 bases). The V end lost 5 bases, the J end lost 1 base, and 6 bases lay between the germline ends. Germline CDR1 MNHEY, CDR2 SVGAGI. The CDR3 sequence is 12 residues long. The CDR3 nucleotides are TGTGCCAGCAGTGGACAGTCCTACGAGCAGTACTTC. It codes for CASSGQSYEQYF.

The V call is TRBV5-1, the J call TRBJ2-5; D possibly corresponds to TRBD2 (6 bases). Trimming took 1 base from V and 5 from J, leaving 15 bases between them. Germline V CDR1 and CDR2: SGHRS, YFSETQ. This CDR3 has 15 residues. CDR3 nucleotides: TGCGCCAGCAGCTTGCCGCCAGCGGGCGGCGAGACCCAGTACTTC. Its translation: CASSLPPAGGETQYF.